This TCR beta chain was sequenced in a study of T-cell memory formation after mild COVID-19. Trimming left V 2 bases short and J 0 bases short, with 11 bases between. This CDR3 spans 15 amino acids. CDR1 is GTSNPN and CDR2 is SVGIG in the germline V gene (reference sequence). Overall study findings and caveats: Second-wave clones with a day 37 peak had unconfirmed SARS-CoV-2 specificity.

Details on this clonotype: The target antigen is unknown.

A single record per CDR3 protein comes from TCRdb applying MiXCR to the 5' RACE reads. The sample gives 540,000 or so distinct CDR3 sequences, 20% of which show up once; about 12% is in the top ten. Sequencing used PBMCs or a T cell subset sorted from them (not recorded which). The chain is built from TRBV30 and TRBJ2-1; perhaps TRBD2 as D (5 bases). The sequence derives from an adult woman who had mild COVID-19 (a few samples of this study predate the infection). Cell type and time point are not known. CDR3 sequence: CAWSFGESSYNEQFF. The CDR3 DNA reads TGTGCCTGGAGTTTTGGGGAGAGCTCCTACAATGAGCAGTTCTTC.